These 20 T cell receptor beta chains were sequenced from one sample in a study of regulatory T cells in long-lasting Graves disease. Time point here: persistent/refractory GD, antithyroid drugs over 5 years with positive TRAb. PBMC-derived RNA was used for the TCR library. Researchers made TCR beta libraries by using iRepertoire HTBI primers and running Arm-PCR on CDR3 regions. In TCRdb, the multiplex PCR reads were re-called with MiXCR into one record per CDR3 protein. The sample records 700,000 or so distinct CDR3 sequences, approximately 29% being singletons. Sample: peripheral blood mononuclear cells (PBMCs), taken when the disease was refractory, from a patient treated with antithyroid drugs. Every receptor here comes from a female donor with Graves disease.

The rearrangement uses TRBV20-1 and TRBJ1-3, with D possibly matching TRBD1 (6 bases). Germline values: CDR1 DFQATT, CDR2 SNEGSKA (reference sequence). The V and J ends lost 3 bases and 0 bases respectively, with 6 bases between them. The CDR3 has 13 amino acids. The CDR3 DNA reads as TGCAGTGCTAGGACAGGCTCTGGAAACACCATATATTTT. Translating gives CSARTGSGNTIYF.

The chain uses TRBV6-2 or TRBV6-3 and TRBJ2-7; either TRBD1 or TRBD2 may supply D (5 bases each). Per the germline V gene, CDR1 is MNHEY and CDR2 is SVGEGT. The CDR3 consists of 13 residues. Deletions cut 7 bases from V and 6 bases from J, with 16 bases between. The chain's CDR3 is CASTRGAPAEQYF. As DNA, the CDR3 is TGTGCCAGCACCAGAGGGGCGCCAGCCGAGCAGTACTTC.

The V call is TRBV28, the J call TRBJ1-2; 11 bases align to TRBD1. Trimming at V came to 6 bases and at J to 7 bases, leaving 7 bases not matched to a gene. CDR1 is MDHEN and CDR2 is SYDVKM in the germline V gene. The CDR3 length is 14 residues. This chain's CDR3 is CASRAGTGGVGYTF. As DNA, the CDR3 is TGTGCCAGCAGAGCCGGGACAGGGGGGGTTGGCTACACCTTC.

In nucleotides, the CDR3 is TGCAGCGTTGTCAAGGTGCTGAACACTGAAGCTTTCTTT. This gives the protein CSVVKVLNTEAFF. V usage is TRBV29-1 and J usage is TRBJ1-1; D unclear. This CDR3 has 13 residues. V dropped 4 bases and J dropped 0 bases, with 9 bases sitting between them. CDR1 and CDR2 (germline): SQVTM, ANQGSEA.

This clonotype has just one count. This chain links TRBV5-1 with TRBJ2-4; 8 nucleotides line up with TRBD2. With the DNA end fitting TRBJ2-5 better, the J assignment may be wrong. The CDR3 runs to 14 residues. CDR1 is SGHRS, CDR2 YFSETQ, per germline. CDR3 DNA: TGCGCCAGCAGCCTCACTGACAGCGGGGGGACCCAGTACTTC. Amino acids: CASSLTDSGGTQYF.

V is TRBV6-1 and J is TRBJ1-2, with D hard to call. Germline V lookup: CDR1 MNHNS, CDR2 SASEGT. Trimming removed 6 bases at V and 4 bases at J, with 12 bases between. This CDR3 spans 13 amino acids. CDR3 amino acids: CASSYTSGYGYTF. DNA of the CDR3: TGTGCCAGCAGCTACACCTCGGGCTATGGCTACACCTTC.

The genes are TRBV20-1 and TRBJ2-7, with TRBD2 identical over 11 bases. V lost 5 bases and J lost 2; bases outside the gene matches: 14. This CDR3 is 17 amino acids long. From germline, CDR1 is DFQATT and CDR2 SNEGSKA (reference sequence). This CDR3 is CSAFSTSGRARAYEQYF. CDR3 in DNA: TGCAGTGCTTTTAGCACTAGCGGGAGAGCCAGGGCCTACGAGCAGTACTTC.

V usage is TRBV6-5 and J usage is TRBJ2-4; the D gene is possibly TRBD2 (6 bases). The CDR3 totals 17 residues. V lost 3 bases and J 0 bases, leaving 15 bases between the germline ends. Germline V gives CDR1 MNHEY, CDR2 SVGAGI. The CDR3 loop reads CASSYYQDYLAKNIQYF. CDR3 coding DNA: TGTGCCAGCAGTTATTATCAGGACTATCTAGCCAAAAACATTCAGTACTTC.

In its sample, this clonotype was seen a few times. V usage is TRBV12-3 or TRBV12-4 and J usage is TRBJ1-3; D gene ambiguous. This CDR3 spans 15 amino acids. Deletions cut 1 base from V and 0 bases from J, with 7 bases between. The CDR3 sequence: CASSLGRRSGNTIYF. The CDR3 DNA follows: TGTGCCAGCAGTTTAGGGCGGCGCTCTGGAAACACCATATATTTT.

J is TRBJ1-5 and V is TRBV7-9; 8 positions agree with TRBD1. The CDR3 has 13 residues. Germline CDR1 and CDR2: SEHNR and FQNEAQ (reference sequence). Unmatched junction bases numbered 9, after V lost 5 bases and J lost 12 bases. The CDR3 protein is CASSQDGQGNQHF. The CDR3 DNA reads as TGTGCCAGCAGCCAGGATGGACAGGGCAACCAGCATTTT.

In the case of this clonotype: The CDR3 carries no conserved terminal phenylalanine or tryptophan, so it likely arises from a read error. V gene TRBV15 combines with J gene TRBJ2-2, with 8 bases lining up with TRBD1. The germline V gene encodes CDR1 LNHNV and CDR2 YYDKDF (reference sequence). The V gene end was trimmed by 9 bases and the J gene end by 5 bases; junction bases not matched to a gene: 8. CDR3 length: 14 residues. In DNA, the CDR3 is TGTGCCACAACTCCGGGACAGGAGACCGGGGAGCTGTTTTCT. Amino acid sequence: CATTPGQETGELFS.

This sequence joins TRBV6-9 and TRBJ1-2; D is undetermined. Trimming shortened V by 3 bases and J by 0 bases, and 8 bases separated the two germline ends. Germline CDR1 is MNHGY and CDR2 is SVAAGI. The CDR3 sequence is 14 residues long. In DNA, the CDR3 is TGTGCCAGCAGTTACTCTAAGCCTAACTATGGCTACACCTTC. This gives the protein CASSYSKPNYGYTF.

V and J are TRBV6-6 and TRBJ1-5; D gene ambiguous. Per the germline V gene, CDR1 is MNHNY and CDR2 is SVGAGI (reference sequence). The CDR3 has 15 residues. V was trimmed by 0 bases and J by 3 bases, leaving 9 bases between them. This chain's CDR3 is CASSYSGSNNQPQHF. DNA for the CDR3: TGTGCCAGCAGTTACTCGGGGAGTAACAATCAGCCCCAGCATTTT.

This clonotype was detected only once. The CDR3 sequence: CASSTLEINTEAFF. The CDR3 bases are TGTGCCAGCAGCACCCTCGAGATCAACACTGAAGCTTTCTTT. The V call is TRBV3-1, the J call TRBJ1-1; D call uncertain. Looked up from germline, CDR1 is LGHDT and CDR2 is YNNKEL (reference sequence). The CDR3 contains 14 residues. V lost 5 bases and J lost 2, with 12 bases in between.

Ten or more counts support this clonotype. This chain uses TRBV6-1 with TRBJ1-1, with 10 bases identical to TRBD1. Germline CDR1 MNHNS, CDR2 SASEGT. The length of the CDR3 is 13 residues. V was clipped by 8 bases and J by 5 bases; unmatched bases: 5. The CDR3 DNA follows: TGTGCCAGCTGGGACAGGGGTAGGACTGAAGCTTTCTTT. It yields the protein CASWDRGRTEAFF.

This clonotype was recorded a few times. The chain employs TRBV3-1 and TRBJ1-6; D gene ambiguous. This CDR3 contains 13 residues. From germline, CDR1 is LGHDT and CDR2 YNNKEL (reference sequence). V was pared by 4 bases and J by 7 bases, with 8 bases between. The DNA of the CDR3 is TGTGCCAGCAGCCGAGGGTCAAATTCACCCCTCCACTTT. Protein product: CASSRGSNSPLHF.

The V call is TRBV4-2, the J call TRBJ1-2, with 7 bases lining up with TRBD1. From germline, CDR1 is LGHNA and CDR2 YNFKEQ. V trimming: 0 bases; J trimming: 3 bases; junction bases outside the gene matches: 7. The length of the CDR3 is 16 residues. In nucleotides, the CDR3 is TGTGCCAGCAGCCAAGATGACCAGGGGGAATACTATGGCTACACCTTC. Protein sequence: CASSQDDQGEYYGYTF.

The CDR3 region is CATSRDRFGEKLFF. As DNA, the CDR3 is TGTGCCACCAGCAGGGACAGGTTTGGTGAAAAACTGTTTTTT. J is TRBJ1-4 and V is TRBV15; 7 bases agree with TRBD1. J was trimmed by 7 bases and V by 3 bases; bases with no gene match: 5. The length of the CDR3 is 14 residues. CDR1 and CDR2 from the germline V gene are LNHNV and YYDKDF (reference sequence).

This clonotype occurred a few times. The chain is built from TRBV18 and TRBJ2-5, with 10 positions matching TRBD1. V dropped 2 bases and J dropped 5; count of bases not matched to a gene: 11. CDR1 and CDR2 (germline): KGHSH, LQKENI. This CDR3 has 17 residues. CDR3 nucleotide sequence: TGTGCCAGCTCACCATTCGGGACAGGGGTGTCCAAGGAGACCCAGTACTTC. Encoded protein: CASSPFGTGVSKETQYF.

The chain employs TRBV10-3 and TRBJ1-5; D gene unclear. Trimming removed 0 bases from V and 4 bases from J, with 7 bases in between. CDR3 length: 14 amino acids. Germline CDR1 and CDR2: ENHRY and SYGVKD. The CDR3 coding sequence is TGTGCCATCAGTGAGTCGGCACCAAATCAGCCCCAGCATTTT. This translates into CAISESAPNQPQHF.